The text below deals with one TCR beta chain. The CDR3 is 15 residues long. CDR1 is MNHEY and CDR2 is SVGEGT in the germline V gene. V lost 4 bases to trimming and J lost 2 bases, with 13 bases between them. This entry belongs to a study of blood T cell repertoires in COVID-19. About the research overall: The origin of the acute and convalescent COVID-19 samples was the United States, Italy and Spain. In each case, the material was cDNA or gDNA derived from T cells, B-cell-depleted T cells, or PBMCs.

Original processing notes: Counts of nucleated cells, estimated from reference gene primer amplification, were obtained. Libraries were prepared by immunoSEQ multiplex PCR; TCRdb keeps only in-frame clonotypes and omits some of them. V and J calls and clone size are given by that table; D and trimming were obtained from the DNA. Among approximately 260,000 clones listed, around 88% were seen once. Sequencing was done on a sample of PBMCs or T cells enriched from blood (not recorded which). V gene TRBV6-2 or TRBV6-3 combines with J gene TRBJ2-3; D is undetermined. This sequence was found in a woman in her 40s with acute COVID-19. CDR3 sequence: CASSFRSQATDTQYF. The CDR3 nucleotides are TGTGCCAGCAGTTTTAGGTCCCAGGCCACAGATACGCAGTATTTT.